The clone carrying this T cell receptor (beta chain) was counted ten times or more. These data originate in a study of blood T cells in healthy people across ages. V lost 2 bases and J 7 bases, leaving 9 bases between the germline ends. The CDR3 sequence is 12 residues long. Germline V lookup: CDR1 GTSNPN, CDR2 SVGIG (reference sequence). Alongside a J-beta primer mix, a sample-barcoded 5' primer served in a second PCR lasting roughly 6 to 11 cycles. MiXCR was run by TCRdb on the 5' RACE reads, yielding one entry per CDR3 protein. The sample has 600,000 or so distinct CDR3 sequences; about 30% are singletons.

The chain joins TRBV30 to TRBJ2-1, with D perhaps matching TRBD1 (5 bases). The sample consisted of blood. The TCR originated in a woman older than 75 in good health. This CDR3 is CAWSKKGNEQFF. In nucleotides, the CDR3 is TGTGCCTGGAGTAAAAAGGGGAATGAGCAGTTCTTC.